These 18 T cell receptor beta chains share one sample of origin, sequenced in a study. Treg sorting used a CD4+CD25+CD127-/low gate. TCRdb reanalysed the 5' RACE reads using MiXCR and keeps one entry per CDR3 protein. The data show about 43,000 distinct CDR3 sequences, with more than 20% seen just once and 4.3% held by the top ten. The sequenced sample was Tregs sorted from a lymph node. These receptors were collected from a female donor with breast cancer.

Turning to this clonotype: A clone one base away is much larger, so this may be a read error. This chain joins TRBV25-1 and TRBJ1-2, with unresolved D. This CDR3 is built from 14 residues. From germline, CDR1 is MGHDK and CDR2 SYGVNS. The CDR3 reads CTSSEYSGEPGYTF. DNA for the CDR3: TGTACCAGCAGTGAATATTCCGGAGAGCCTGGCTACACCTTC.

In its sample, this clonotype was seen many times. The chain joins TRBV7-2 to TRBJ2-2, with D unclear. V gave up 3 bases and J gave up 1 base, with 9 bases separating them. Per the germline V gene, CDR1 is SGHTA and CDR2 is FQGNSA. The CDR3 has 15 amino acids. This CDR3 reads CASSLGRVNTGELFF. The CDR3, as DNA: TGTGCCAGCAGCTTGGGAAGGGTGAACACCGGGGAGCTGTTTTTT.

This clonotype was recorded a few times. A much larger clone sits a single nucleotide away, making a read error possible. The rearrangement joins TRBV29-1 to TRBJ2-3; possible D gene TRBD1, 6 bases. The germline gives CDR1 SQVTM, CDR2 ANQGSEA. V was shortened by 1 base and J by 3 bases, with 14 bases between the two germline ends. The CDR3 has 15 amino acids. CDR3 region: CSVEVMRTGTDTQYF. The CDR3 DNA is TGCAGCGTTGAAGTGATGAGAACAGGGACAGATACGCAGTATTTT.

This clonotype was recorded at least ten times. The rearrangement uses TRBV4-2 and TRBJ2-3; 13 bases agree with TRBD2. CDR3 size: 19 residues. The trim removed 1 base at V and 7 bases at J, leaving 14 bases unmatched. The germline V gene has CDR1 LGHNA and CDR2 YNFKEQ. CDR3 in amino acids: CASSQGKLGTSGKVYTQYF. The CDR3 DNA reads TGTGCCAGCAGCCAAGGCAAACTGGGGACTAGCGGGAAGGTTTATACGCAGTATTTT.

Details on this clonotype: A read error is possible here, since a much larger clone lies one base away. The V call is TRBV11-2, the J call TRBJ2-1; unclear D gene. Trimming took off 7 bases at V and 9 bases at J, with 10 bases between the two ends. The CDR3 runs 11 residues. Germline assignment: CDR1 SGHAT and CDR2 FQNNGV. The CDR3 nucleotides are TGTGCCAGCACCTCTCGTGGTGAGCAGTTCTTC. As protein: CASTSRGEQFF.

The table lists this clonotype with many counts. V gene TRBV7-9 combines with J gene TRBJ1-1; no clear D. Deletions cut 4 bases from V and 6 bases from J, with 15 bases between. The CDR3 extends over 14 amino acids. CDR1 and CDR2 (germline): SEHNR, FQNEAQ (reference sequence). The CDR3 spells CASSYRLDKPEAFF. DNA for the CDR3: TGTGCCAGCAGCTATAGGCTTGACAAGCCTGAAGCTTTCTTT. Full variable domain (outside the CDR3, taken from reference TRBV7-9 and TRBJ1-1): DTGVSQNPRHKITKRGQNVTFRCDPISEHNRLYWYRQTLGQGPEFLTYFQNEAQLEKSRLLSDRFSAERPKGSFSTLEIQRTEQGDSAMYLCASSYRLDKPEAFFGQGTRLTVV.

This clonotype has ten or more counts. The V call is TRBV20-1, the J call TRBJ1-1, with TRBD1 as a possible D gene (5 bases). CDR3 length: 13 residues. The germline V and J ends were trimmed by 5 bases and 1 base, with 11 bases remaining between them. CDR1 and CDR2 (germline): DFQATT, SNEGSKA (reference sequence). The CDR3 coding sequence is TGCAGTGCTTCAAAAACAGGGAACACTGAAGCTTTCTTT. This sequence encodes CSASKTGNTEAFF.

This clonotype was seen a handful of times. V usage is TRBV11-3 and J usage is TRBJ2-7, with D unclear. This CDR3 comprises 14 residues. With 1 base removed from V and 2 bases from J, the gap between germline ends came to 9 bases. CDR1 and CDR2 from the germline V gene are SGHNT and YENEEA. CDR3 DNA: TGTGCCAGCAGCTTAGGTTGGCCTCCCTACGAGCAGTACTTC. Translation gives CASSLGWPPYEQYF.

This clonotype was detected ten times or more. V usage is TRBV2 and J usage is TRBJ2-1; 10 nucleotides agree with TRBD2. Germline trimming cut 1 base from V and 8 bases from J; bases unmatched to any gene: 8. The length of the CDR3 is 16 residues. Germline values: CDR1 SNHLY, CDR2 FYNNEI. CDR3 sequence: CASSEVLAGARDEQFF. The CDR3 nucleotides read TGTGCCAGCAGTGAAGTTCTAGCGGGAGCCAGAGATGAGCAGTTCTTC.

The rearrangement uses TRBV20-1 and TRBJ2-7, with D perhaps given as TRBD1 or TRBD2 (5 bases each). The CDR3 runs to 13 residues. The V end was cut by 4 bases, the J end by 3 bases, with 13 bases between. CDR1 and CDR2 (germline): DFQATT, SNEGSKA (reference sequence). CDR3: CSAIWPGSYEQYF. The DNA for the CDR3 is TGCAGTGCTATATGGCCAGGGAGCTACGAGCAGTACTTC.

This clonotype was observed a few times. This chain connects TRBV9 to TRBJ2-3; perhaps D is TRBD1 or TRBD2 (6 bases each). This CDR3 is 15 amino acids long. From germline, CDR1 is SGDLS and CDR2 YYNGEE. Trimming left V 4 bases short and J 6 bases short, with 18 bases between. This CDR3 reads CASSKGRGLEDTQYF. CDR3 nucleotide sequence: TGTGCCAGCAGCAAGGGCAGGGGACTCGAGGATACGCAGTATTTT.

Only a few counts were recorded for this clonotype. The rearrangement joins TRBV7-2 to TRBJ2-2; 10 nucleotides agree with TRBD2. J was trimmed by 4 bases and V by 7 bases; bases with no gene match: 12. The germline V gene encodes CDR1 SGHTA and CDR2 FQGNSA. The CDR3 runs 17 residues. As DNA, the CDR3 is TGTGCCAGCATCCGTCCGGGACTAGCGAGACCCACCGGGGAGCTGTTTTTT. This gives the protein CASIRPGLARPTGELFF.

This clonotype was recorded at least ten times. The V gene is TRBV7-9, the J gene TRBJ2-7; possible D gene TRBD1, 6 bases. Germline CDR1 is SEHNR and CDR2 is FQNEAQ (reference sequence). The V gene lost 3 bases and the J gene lost 5 bases, with 11 bases spanning the gap. The CDR3 totals 13 residues. CDR3 DNA sequence: TGTGCCAGCAGCTTTCTGGGGGCCGACGAGCAGTACTTC. Translation gives CASSFLGADEQYF.

This clonotype came up a few times. This chain joins TRBV7-2 and TRBJ2-3, with 9 positions matching TRBD2. The CDR3 covers 16 residues. Unmatched junction bases numbered 11, after V lost 5 bases and J lost 5 bases. CDR1 SGHTA and CDR2 FQGNSA come from the germline V gene. In nucleotides, the CDR3 is TGTGCCAGCAGCACGACTAGCGGAGCTGGGTTAGATACGCAGTATTTT. Residues: CASSTTSGAGLDTQYF.

As to this clonotype: A read error is possible here, since a much larger clone lies one base away. The CDR3 does not close with the conserved phenylalanine or tryptophan, likely indicating a read error. V gene TRBV9 combines with J gene TRBJ2-1; D gene unclear. Trimming took off 0 bases at V and 4 bases at J, with 8 bases between the two ends. The CDR3 extends over 14 amino acids. Germline CDR1 reads SGDLS; CDR2 reads YYNGEE. The CDR3 here is CASSVAVGYNEQFL. The CDR3 DNA is TGTGCCAGCAGCGTAGCCGTTGGGTACAATGAGCAGTTCCTC.

This clonotype occurred a few times. The chain recombines TRBV6-1 with TRBJ1-1; the D is unclear. Trimming removed 10 bases at V and 4 bases at J, with 10 bases between. This CDR3 is 11 amino acids long. The V gene's germline CDR1 is MNHNS and CDR2 SASEGT. The chain's CDR3 is CATRRGTEAFF. The CDR3, as DNA: TGTGCCACCCGTCGAGGCACTGAAGCTTTCTTT.

This clonotype was detected ten times or more. The chain is built from TRBV5-4 and TRBJ2-5; unclear D gene. Germline CDR1 and CDR2: SGHNT and YYREEE (reference sequence). Between the trimmed V and J ends, which lost 4 bases and 3 bases, there was a span of 10 bases. The CDR3 spans 13 residues. For the CDR3, the DNA is TGTGCCAGCAGCGGCGGCCTAAAAGAGACCCAGTACTTC. Translation gives CASSGGLKETQYF.

This clonotype showed up just a few times. J is TRBJ2-6 and V is TRBV6-1; TRBD1 might be the D (5 bases). Germline CDR1 reads MNHNS; CDR2 reads SASEGT. The V and J ends lost 4 bases and 2 bases respectively, with 9 bases between them. This CDR3 spans 15 amino acids. DNA of the CDR3: TGTGCCAGCAGTGTACAAGGGGCTGGGGCCAACGTCCTGACTTTC. Protein sequence: CASSVQGAGANVLTF.